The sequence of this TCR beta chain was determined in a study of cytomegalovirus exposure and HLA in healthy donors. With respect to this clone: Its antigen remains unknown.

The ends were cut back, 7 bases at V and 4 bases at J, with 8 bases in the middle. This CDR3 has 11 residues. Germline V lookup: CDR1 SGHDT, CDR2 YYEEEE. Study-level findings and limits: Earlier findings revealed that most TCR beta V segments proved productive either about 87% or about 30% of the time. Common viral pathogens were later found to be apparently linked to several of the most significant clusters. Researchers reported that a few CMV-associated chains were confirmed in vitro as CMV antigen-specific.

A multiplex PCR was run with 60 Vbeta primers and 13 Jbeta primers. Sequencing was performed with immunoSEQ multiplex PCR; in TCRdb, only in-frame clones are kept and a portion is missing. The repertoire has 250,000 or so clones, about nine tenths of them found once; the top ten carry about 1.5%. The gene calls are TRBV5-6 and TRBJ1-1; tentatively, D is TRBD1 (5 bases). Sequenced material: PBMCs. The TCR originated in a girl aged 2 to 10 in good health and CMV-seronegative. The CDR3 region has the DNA TGTGCCAGCGGGGGGGGCACTGAAGCTTTCTTT. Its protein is CASGGGTEAFF.